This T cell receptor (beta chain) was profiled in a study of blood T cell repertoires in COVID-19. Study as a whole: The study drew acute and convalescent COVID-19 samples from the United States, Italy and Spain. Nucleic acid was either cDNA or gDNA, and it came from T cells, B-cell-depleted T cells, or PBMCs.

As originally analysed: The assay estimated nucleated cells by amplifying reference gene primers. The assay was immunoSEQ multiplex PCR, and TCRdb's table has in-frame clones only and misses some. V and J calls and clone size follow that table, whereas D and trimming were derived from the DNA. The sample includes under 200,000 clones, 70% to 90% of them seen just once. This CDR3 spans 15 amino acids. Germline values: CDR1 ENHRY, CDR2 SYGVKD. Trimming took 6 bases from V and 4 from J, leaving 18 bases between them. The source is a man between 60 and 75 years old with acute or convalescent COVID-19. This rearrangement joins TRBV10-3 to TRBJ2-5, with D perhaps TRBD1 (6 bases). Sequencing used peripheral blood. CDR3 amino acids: CAIRPEQGFPETQYF. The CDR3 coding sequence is TGTGCCATCAGGCCGGAACAGGGATTTCCAGAGACCCAGTACTTC.